Listed below are T cell receptor beta chains from one sample, sequenced in a study of blood T cell repertoires in COVID-19. Assay used: immunoSEQ multiplex PCR; TCRdb lists only in-frame clones, some missing. The table has 200,000 to 250,000 clones, approximately 87% seen once; the top ten hold 2% to 2.5%. Material: peripheral blood. The source is a woman aged 45-65 years with acute or convalescent COVID-19. Each CDR3 is given with its conserved first and last residue. The D gene is left open where the match is weak. Only part of the rows carry a size: once, few, many, or a class if the clone is expanded.

j_call	d_call	v_call	clone_size	cdr3_aa	cdr3_nt
TRBJ1-4	TRBD1	TRBV19	few	CASNKGQLNEKLFF	TGTGCCAGTAACAAGGGACAGCTAAATGAAAAACTGTTTTTT
TRBJ1-2	NA	TRBV29-1	NA	CSVQEGYGYTF	TGCAGCGTTCAGGAGGGCTATGGCTACACCTTC
TRBJ2-3	NA	TRBV6-1	NA	CASSESGSPDTQYF	TGTGCCAGCAGTGAATCCGGGAGTCCAGATACGCAGTATTTT
TRBJ2-1	TRBD2	TRBV4-3	once	CASSLAGLGSGEQFF	TGCGCCAGCAGCCTAGCGGGACTAGGCTCAGGTGAGCAGTTCTTC
TRBJ1-1	NA	TRBV20-1	NA	CSASEVGGFLLNTEAFF	TGCAGTGCTAGTGAGGTCGGAGGGTTTCTATTGAACACTGAAGCTTTCTTT
TRBJ1-1	NA	TRBV7-9	NA	CASSLSQGQNTEAFF	TGTGCCAGCAGCTTAAGCCAGGGGCAGAACACTGAAGCTTTCTTT
TRBJ2-5	NA	TRBV3-1/TRBV3-2	NA	CASSYRETQYF	TGTGCCAGCAGCTATAGAGAGACCCAGTACTTC
TRBJ2-3	NA	TRBV6-5	NA	CASIYPKSGTQYF	TGTGCCAGCATCTATCCCAAGTCGGGTACGCAGTATTTT
TRBJ1-1	TRBD1	TRBV6-5	once	CASSKSGGGTEAFF	TGTGCCAGCAGTAAGTCAGGGGGTGGCACTGAAGCTTTCTTT
TRBJ1-1	NA	TRBV11-2	NA	CASSPRTQIWDTEAFF	TGTGCCAGCAGCCCCCGGACACAGATATGGGACACTGAAGCTTTCTTT
TRBJ2-3	NA	TRBV7-9	NA	CASSPSGTDTQYF	TGTGCCAGCAGCCCGTCGGGGACAGATACGCAGTATTTT
TRBJ2-7	NA	TRBV6-6	NA	CASMGDFYEQYF	TGTGCCAGCATGGGGGACTTCTACGAGCAGTACTTC
TRBJ1-5	TRBD1	TRBV7-8	NA	CASSLRTGGYQPQHF	TGTGCCAGCAGCTTACGTACAGGGGGCTATCAGCCCCAGCATTTT
TRBJ2-3	NA	TRBV7-2	NA	CASSLGGTDTQYF	TGTGCCAGCAGCTTAGGAGGCACAGATACGCAGTATTTT